The 28 T cell receptor beta chains below come from one sample, sequenced in a study of cytomegalovirus exposure and HLA in healthy donors. With 60 Vbeta and 13 Jbeta primers, the PCR was carried out. Libraries were prepared by immunoSEQ multiplex PCR; TCRdb keeps only in-frame clonotypes and omits some of them. The sample holds about 200,000 clones, more than 75% seen once. The sample comprised PBMCs. The receptor set was obtained from a male donor in good health and CMV-seronegative.

This chain uses TRBV6-1 with TRBJ2-3; possible D gene TRBD2, 6 bases. Trimming took off 2 bases at V and 10 bases at J, with 16 bases between the two ends. The CDR3 length is 14 residues. CDR1 is MNHNS, CDR2 SASEGT, per germline. The DNA of the CDR3 is TGTGCCAGCAGTGAACAGAAGGGTGGGACTGCGCAGTATTTT. Amino acid sequence: CASSEQKGGTAQYF.

The rearrangement links TRBV11-1 to TRBJ2-7, with 8 nucleotides matching TRBD1. The trim removed 2 bases at V and 3 bases at J, leaving 6 bases unmatched. Germline V lookup: CDR1 SGHAT, CDR2 FQDESV (reference sequence). The length of the CDR3 is 15 residues. The CDR3 nucleotides are TGTGCCAGCAGCTTATGGGGACAGGTAAACTACGAGCAGTACTTC. It is translated as CASSLWGQVNYEQYF.

The gene calls are TRBV25-1 and TRBJ2-7, with 8 bases aligning to TRBD1. This CDR3 contains 15 residues. The junction had 10 bases not matched to a gene; V was cut back by 6 bases and J by 3 bases. In germline, CDR1 is MGHDK, CDR2 SYGVNS. The CDR3, as DNA: TGTGCCAGCAGAGGCAAAAAGGACAGGGTCTACGAGCAGTACTTC. Translated: CASRGKKDRVYEQYF.

This chain connects TRBV7-9 to TRBJ1-3, with TRBD1 as a possible D gene (5 bases). This CDR3 contains 16 residues. Per the germline V gene, CDR1 is SEHNR and CDR2 is FQNEAQ (reference sequence). V gave up 6 bases and J gave up 0 bases, with 15 bases separating them. This CDR3 is CASRRTGTHSGNTIYF. DNA for the CDR3: TGTGCCAGCAGACGTACCGGGACTCACTCTGGAAACACCATATATTTT.

The chain has TRBV10-3 and TRBJ2-4; D is perhaps TRBD2 (6 bases). Germline values: CDR1 ENHRY, CDR2 SYGVKD. The CDR3 has 16 amino acids. Trimming removed 0 bases from V and 1 base from J, with 10 bases in between. The CDR3 protein is CAISESSGVAKNIQYF. The DNA for the CDR3 is TGTGCCATCAGTGAGTCCTCGGGAGTTGCCAAAAACATTCAGTACTTC.

This clone was seen just once. The V gene is TRBV19, the J gene TRBJ2-1, with 7 bases identical to TRBD2. This CDR3 spans 17 amino acids. CDR1 and CDR2 from the germline V gene are LNHDA and SQIVND (reference sequence). With 6 bases clipped from V and 12 bases from J, the junction kept 23 bases outside the gene matches. In nucleotides, the CDR3 is TGTGCCAGTAGCGTTCAGCAAGGACTAGGTCCGGGGTTGGGGCAGTTCTTC. Protein sequence: CASSVQQGLGPGLGQFF.

This clone was counted once. The V call is TRBV27, the J call TRBJ1-6; D not certain. The germline gives CDR1 MNHEY, CDR2 SMNVEV (reference sequence). V gave up 3 bases and J gave up 10 bases, with 19 bases separating them. This CDR3 has 16 amino acids. In DNA form, the CDR3 reads TGTGCCAGCAGTTTTTTAGGTCGGCGGGAAGGATCACCCCTCCACTTT. This translates into CASSFLGRREGSPLHF.

This clone occurred many times. The CDR3 coding sequence is TGCACCAGCAGCCAAGATCTCTGGGGTGTGAAGGGAGTTGTAGACTTC. Translated, it gives CTSSQDLWGVKGVVDF. V gene TRBV1 combines with J gene TRBJ2-7; the table gives TRBD2 as D, unverified against the DNA. TRBV1 is a recognized pseudogene. The CDR3 contains 16 residues.

The chain carries TRBV5-4 and TRBJ2-3, with D perhaps matching TRBD2 (6 bases). Trimming took off 4 bases at V and 4 bases at J, with 16 bases between the two ends. CDR3 length: 15 residues. Germline V gene sequence: CDR1 SGHNT, CDR2 YYREEE (reference sequence). The CDR3 nucleotides read TGTGCCAGCAGCGCCGGGACTCTCCTTTCAGATACGCAGTATTTT. Residues: CASSAGTLLSDTQYF. Full variable domain (outside the CDR3, taken from reference TRBV5-4 and TRBJ2-3): ETGVTQSPTHLIKTRGQQVTLRCSSQSGHNTVSWYQQALGQGPQFIFQYYREEENGRGNFPPRFSGLQFPNYSSELNVNALELDDSALYLCASSAGTLLSDTQYFGPGTRLTVL.

The CDR3 here is CASMLGAGNQPQHF. In DNA, the CDR3 is TGTGCCAGTATGCTGGGAGCAGGCAATCAGCCCCAGCATTTT. This chain connects TRBV19 to TRBJ1-5; no clear D gene. The CDR3 is made up of 14 amino acids. V was pared by 7 bases and J by 2 bases, with 12 bases between. From germline, CDR1 is LNHDA and CDR2 SQIVND (reference sequence).

The CDR3 reads CASSLGLRETQYF. The CDR3 DNA is TGCGCCAGCAGCTTGGGGCTGAGGGAGACCCAGTACTTC. V usage is TRBV5-1 and J usage is TRBJ2-5, with D unclear. The V gene's germline CDR1 is SGHRS and CDR2 YFSETQ. V was trimmed by 0 bases and J by 5 bases, leaving 8 bases between them. The CDR3 length is 13 residues.

In this sample, this clone turned up once. This chain joins TRBV28 and TRBJ2-3, with D possibly matching TRBD2 (6 bases). V dropped 3 bases and J dropped 6 bases, with 13 bases sitting between them. The CDR3 has 14 residues. The germline CDR1 and CDR2 sequences are MDHEN and SYDVKM. In DNA form, the CDR3 reads TGTGCCAGCAGTTTGTCTCCGGGGGTCGATACGCAGTATTTT. This sequence encodes CASSLSPGVDTQYF.

This clone has just a few counts. The V call is TRBV5-6, the J call TRBJ1-3; the D gene is possibly TRBD1 (6 bases). V lost 1 base and J 6 bases, leaving 23 bases between the germline ends. The CDR3 runs 18 residues. Looked up from germline, CDR1 is SGHDT and CDR2 is YYEEEE. Here the CDR3 reads CASSLFQGQRRKENTIYF. CDR3 coding DNA: TGTGCCAGCAGCTTGTTCCAAGGACAGCGCCGAAAGGAAAACACCATATATTTT.

The rearrangement links TRBV2 to TRBJ1-5; TRBD1 aligns across 9 bases. The CDR3 loop spans 14 amino acids. Per the germline V gene, CDR1 is SNHLY and CDR2 is FYNNEI. V lost 7 bases and J lost 7; bases outside the gene matches: 8. This CDR3 is CASNMDRGEQPQHF. As DNA, the CDR3 is TGTGCCAGCAATATGGACAGGGGAGAGCAGCCCCAGCATTTT.

The V and J genes are TRBV28 and TRBJ2-7; 7 bases are shared with TRBD1. The CDR3 totals 14 residues. CDR1 is MDHEN, CDR2 SYDVKM, per germline. J lost 3 bases, V lost 7 bases, and 9 bases had no gene match. CDR3 amino acids: CASNPGQIFYEQYF. The CDR3 coding sequence is TGTGCCAGCAACCCGGGACAGATATTCTACGAGCAGTACTTC.

This clone was recorded once. The rearrangement joins TRBV7-3 to TRBJ2-1; maybe TRBD2 (6 bases). The CDR3 has 18 amino acids. CDR1 and CDR2 (germline): SGHTA, FQGTGA. Trimming left V 2 bases short and J 0 bases short, with 17 bases between. The CDR3 reads CASSLRLWGVSSYNEQFF. The DNA of the CDR3 is TGTGCCAGCAGCTTACGGCTATGGGGGGTCAGCTCCTACAATGAGCAGTTCTTC. The variable domain in full, completed from reference TRBV7-3 and TRBJ2-1, reads GAGVSQTPSNKVTEKGKYVELRCDPISGHTALYWYRQSLGQGPEFLIYFQGTGAADDSGLPNDRFFAVRPEGSVSTLKIQRTERGDSAVYLCASSLRLWGVSSYNEQFFGPGTRLTVL.

As regards this clone: A junction end diverges from the germline sequence, so it may reflect a read error. This chain connects TRBV7-9 to TRBJ2-3, with 13 bases identical to TRBD2. Germline CDR1 is SEHNR and CDR2 is FQNEAQ (reference sequence). The CDR3 sequence is 17 residues long. Here the CDR3 DNA reads TGTTCCAGCAGCTTGTCACTAGCGGGAGGGCTTTCAGATACGCAGTATTTT. Its translation is CSSSLSLAGGLSDTQYF.

The chain joins TRBV5-1 to TRBJ1-3; tentative D call: TRBD1 (5 bases). With 0 bases removed from V and 3 bases from J, the gap between germline ends came to 7 bases. Germline V CDR1 and CDR2: SGHRS, YFSETQ. This CDR3 comprises 14 residues. The CDR3 loop is CASSLARDGNTIYF. DNA of the CDR3: TGCGCCAGCAGCTTGGCCAGGGATGGAAACACCATATATTTT.

The chain links TRBV9 to TRBJ2-2, with D possibly being TRBD2 (5 bases). CDR1 is SGDLS, CDR2 YYNGEE, per germline. V dropped 3 bases and J dropped 5 bases, with 14 bases sitting between them. This CDR3 has 15 residues. The CDR3, as DNA: TGTGCCAGCAGCGGGACTGCCATGGGAACCGGGGAGCTGTTTTTT. Amino acids: CASSGTAMGTGELFF.

This chain connects TRBV5-4 to TRBJ1-1; 7 bases are shared with TRBD1. The V segment lost 5 bases and the J segment 3 bases; nucleotides outside the gene matches: 7. The CDR3 is 14 residues long. Germline V gene data show CDR1 as SGHNT and CDR2 as YYREEE (reference sequence). CDR3 loop: CASRLQGRYTEAFF. For the CDR3, the DNA is TGTGCCAGCAGGTTACAGGGGCGTTACACTGAAGCTTTCTTT.

This clone appeared a few times. The chain links TRBV6-1 to TRBJ1-3; 10 bases fit TRBD1. V was pared by 6 bases and J by 4 bases, with 6 bases of the junction left unmatched. The CDR3 runs to 15 residues. CDR1 MNHNS and CDR2 SASEGT come from the germline V gene. CDR3 region: CASSGDRGTGNTIYF. In nucleotides, the CDR3 is TGTGCCAGCAGCGGGGACAGGGGAACCGGAAACACCATATATTTT.

The chain recombines TRBV2 with TRBJ1-1; D ambiguous. CDR1 is SNHLY and CDR2 is FYNNEI in the germline V gene. The germline V and J ends were trimmed by 2 bases and 4 bases, with 8 bases remaining between them. CDR3 length: 13 residues. CDR3 sequence: CASSEMGSTEAFF. The CDR3 nucleotides read TGTGCCAGCAGTGAAATGGGGAGCACTGAAGCTTTCTTT.

V usage is TRBV5-1 and J usage is TRBJ2-1; possible D gene TRBD2, 6 bases. CDR1 is SGHRS and CDR2 is YFSETQ in the germline V gene. The length of the CDR3 is 16 residues. Trimming shortened V by 0 bases and J by 9 bases, and 19 bases separated the two germline ends. In DNA, the CDR3 is TGCGCCAGCAGCTTGGAGGTAGCGGCCGGAATAGGTGAGCAGTTCTTC. This gives the protein CASSLEVAAGIGEQFF.

The chain links TRBV6-5 to TRBJ1-4, with TRBD1 as a possible D gene (6 bases). This CDR3 spans 15 amino acids. Per the germline V gene, CDR1 is MNHEY and CDR2 is SVGAGI. Trimming cost V 7 bases and J 7 bases, with 19 bases left between them. CDR3 coding DNA: TGTGCCAGCACCCCCTCTGCGGCAGGGGTTGAAAAACTGTTTTTT. Translation gives CASTPSAAGVEKLFF.

The table lists this clone with a few counts. V and J are TRBV18 and TRBJ2-1; TRBD2 aligns across 7 bases. The CDR3 runs 17 residues. J was trimmed by 3 bases and V by 3 bases; bases with no gene match: 11. Germline V gene lookup returns CDR1 KGHSH and CDR2 LQKENI. The CDR3 nucleotides read TGTGCCAGCTCACCTTCCTTGTCTAGCGGAGTCTACAATGAGCAGTTCTTC. Its translation is CASSPSLSSGVYNEQFF.

The genes are TRBV28 and TRBJ1-5, with D perhaps TRBD1 (5 bases). The CDR3 is 15 residues long. CDR1 and CDR2 (germline): MDHEN, SYDVKM. Between the trimmed V and J ends, which lost 5 bases and 11 bases, there was a span of 22 bases. CDR3 DNA: TGTGCCAGCAGTGCAACCTCTCAGGGCCTCAGGGCCCAGCATTTT. Amino acids: CASSATSQGLRAQHF.

The J gene is TRBJ2-1, the V gene TRBV19, with TRBD2 matching over 7 bases. This CDR3 region has 13 residues. Germline V gene lookup returns CDR1 LNHDA and CDR2 SQIVND (reference sequence). The J segment lost 8 bases and the V segment lost 5 bases, leaving 6 bases of the junction unmatched. The chain's CDR3 is CASSLDRGDEQFF. The CDR3, as DNA: TGTGCCAGTAGTTTGGATCGGGGGGATGAGCAGTTCTTC.

The chain has TRBV5-1 and TRBJ2-2; 8 positions agree with TRBD2. The CDR3 is made up of 17 amino acids. The ends lost 4 bases at V and 7 bases at J; junction bases unmatched: 15. Germline CDR1 reads SGHRS; CDR2 reads YFSETQ. The CDR3 reads CASSPFLAGLPVGELFF. CDR3 coding DNA: TGCGCCAGCAGCCCCTTCTTAGCGGGACTCCCGGTCGGGGAGCTGTTTTTT.